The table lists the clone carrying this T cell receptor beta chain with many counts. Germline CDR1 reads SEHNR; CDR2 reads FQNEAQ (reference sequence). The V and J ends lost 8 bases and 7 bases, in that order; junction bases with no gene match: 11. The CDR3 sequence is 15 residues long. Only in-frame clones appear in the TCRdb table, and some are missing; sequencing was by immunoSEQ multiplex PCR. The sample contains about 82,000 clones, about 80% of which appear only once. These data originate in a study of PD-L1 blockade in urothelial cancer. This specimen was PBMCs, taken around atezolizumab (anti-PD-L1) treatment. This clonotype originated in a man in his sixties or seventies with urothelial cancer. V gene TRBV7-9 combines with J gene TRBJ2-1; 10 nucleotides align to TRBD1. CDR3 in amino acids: CASELTGGAFNEQFF. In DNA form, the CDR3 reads TGTGCCAGCGAGTTGACAGGGGGCGCATTTAATGAGCAGTTCTTC.